Detailed here is one T cell receptor (beta chain). What it recognizes is unknown. Researchers ran the PCR with 60 Vbeta and 13 Jbeta primers. TCRdb keeps only in-frame clones here, not all; method: immunoSEQ multiplex PCR. The sample includes some 180,000 clones, more than 75% of them seen just once. The record originates from a study of cytomegalovirus exposure and HLA in healthy donors. Across the study: Membership in the Caucasian-associated ancestry cluster was found for around 85% of nearly 400 genotyped donors.

V dropped 6 bases and J dropped 2; count of bases not matched to a gene: 10. Looked up from germline, CDR1 is LNHDA and CDR2 is SQIVND (reference sequence). The CDR3 is made up of 15 amino acids. Study findings and constraints: In an earlier analysis, productive rearrangement rates for most beta V segments clustered near 87% or 30%. Immune exposure information comprised only CMV serostatus.

The sequenced sample was PBMCs. This chain joins TRBV19 and TRBJ2-7; 7 bases are shared with TRBD2. The sequence was obtained from a woman between 25 and 40 years old in good health and CMV-seropositive. The CDR3 DNA reads TGTGCCAGTAGCCCCGCGGGGGTAGGTACCTACGAGCAGTACTTC. Amino acid sequence: CASSPAGVGTYEQYF.